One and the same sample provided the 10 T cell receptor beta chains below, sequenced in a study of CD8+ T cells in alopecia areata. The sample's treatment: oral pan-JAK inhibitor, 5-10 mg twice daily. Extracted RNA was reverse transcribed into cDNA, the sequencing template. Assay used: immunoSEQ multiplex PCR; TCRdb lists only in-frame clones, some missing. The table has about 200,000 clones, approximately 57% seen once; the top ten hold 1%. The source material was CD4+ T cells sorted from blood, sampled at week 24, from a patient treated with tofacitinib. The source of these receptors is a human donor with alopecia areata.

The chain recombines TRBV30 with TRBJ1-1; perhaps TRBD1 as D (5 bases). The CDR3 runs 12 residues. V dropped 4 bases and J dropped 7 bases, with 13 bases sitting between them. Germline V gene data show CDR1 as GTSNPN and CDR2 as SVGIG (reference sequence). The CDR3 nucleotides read TGTGCCTGGATCCGGCAGGGTCTTGAAGCTTTCTTT. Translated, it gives CAWIRQGLEAFF. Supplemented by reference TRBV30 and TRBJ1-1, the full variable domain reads SQTIHQWPATLVQPVGSPLSLECTVEGTSNPNLYWYRQAAGRGLQLLFYSVGIGQISSEVPQNLSASRPQDRQFILSSKKLLLSDSGFYLCAWIRQGLEAFFGQGTRLTVV.

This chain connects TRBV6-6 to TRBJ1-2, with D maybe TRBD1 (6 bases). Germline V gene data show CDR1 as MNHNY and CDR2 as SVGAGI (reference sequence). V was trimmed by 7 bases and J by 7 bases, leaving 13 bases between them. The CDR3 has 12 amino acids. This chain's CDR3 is CASTSGGFGYTF. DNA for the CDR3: TGTGCCAGCACCTCTGGGGGCTTTGGCTACACCTTC.

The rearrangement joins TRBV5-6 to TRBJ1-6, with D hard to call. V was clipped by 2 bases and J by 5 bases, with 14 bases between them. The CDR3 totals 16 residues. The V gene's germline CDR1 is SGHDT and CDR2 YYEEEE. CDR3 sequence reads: CASSLGVIGHNSPLHF. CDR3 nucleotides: TGTGCCAGCAGCTTAGGAGTTATAGGACATAATTCACCCCTCCACTTT.

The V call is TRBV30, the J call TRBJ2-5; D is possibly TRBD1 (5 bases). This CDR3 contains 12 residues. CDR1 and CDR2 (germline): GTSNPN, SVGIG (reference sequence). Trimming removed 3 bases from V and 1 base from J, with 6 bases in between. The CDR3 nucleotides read TGTGCCTGGAGAGGGGTCCAAGAGACCCAGTACTTC. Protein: CAWRGVQETQYF.

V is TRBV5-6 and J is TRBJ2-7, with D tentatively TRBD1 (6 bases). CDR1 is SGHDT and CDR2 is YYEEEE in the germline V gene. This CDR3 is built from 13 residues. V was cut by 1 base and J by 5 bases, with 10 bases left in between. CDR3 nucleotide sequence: TGTGCCAGCAGCTTGACAGGGATGGACGAGCAGTACTTC. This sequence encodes CASSLTGMDEQYF.

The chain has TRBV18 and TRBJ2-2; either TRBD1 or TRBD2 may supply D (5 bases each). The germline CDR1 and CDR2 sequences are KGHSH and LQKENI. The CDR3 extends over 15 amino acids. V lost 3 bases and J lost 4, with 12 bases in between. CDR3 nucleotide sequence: TGTGCCAGCTCACCCCCGGGACGGTCCACCGGGGAGCTGTTTTTT. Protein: CASSPPGRSTGELFF.

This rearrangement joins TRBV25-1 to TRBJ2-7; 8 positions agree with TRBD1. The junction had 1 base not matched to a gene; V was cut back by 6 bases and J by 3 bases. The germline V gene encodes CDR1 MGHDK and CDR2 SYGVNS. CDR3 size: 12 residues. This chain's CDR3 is CASRDRVYEQYF. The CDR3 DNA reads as TGTGCCAGCAGGGACAGGGTCTACGAGCAGTACTTC.

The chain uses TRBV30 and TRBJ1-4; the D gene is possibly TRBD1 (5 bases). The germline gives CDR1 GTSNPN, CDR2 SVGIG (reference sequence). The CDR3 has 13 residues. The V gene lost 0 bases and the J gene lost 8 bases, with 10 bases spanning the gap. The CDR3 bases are TGTGCCTGGAGTGTACTGGGGGGGGAAAAACTGTTTTTT. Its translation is CAWSVLGGEKLFF.

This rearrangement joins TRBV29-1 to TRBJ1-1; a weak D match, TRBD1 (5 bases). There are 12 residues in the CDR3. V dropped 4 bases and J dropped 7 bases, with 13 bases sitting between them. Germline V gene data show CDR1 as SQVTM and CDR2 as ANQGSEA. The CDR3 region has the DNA TGCAGCGTTGTCGGGGAGGGGATTGAAGCTTTCTTT. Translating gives CSVVGEGIEAFF.

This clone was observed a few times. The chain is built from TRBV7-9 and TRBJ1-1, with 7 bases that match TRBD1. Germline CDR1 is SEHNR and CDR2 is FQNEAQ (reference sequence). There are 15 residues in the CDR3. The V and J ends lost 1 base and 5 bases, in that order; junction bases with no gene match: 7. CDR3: CASSLGFAGGTEAFF. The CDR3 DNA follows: TGTGCCAGCAGCTTAGGGTTCGCAGGGGGGACTGAAGCTTTCTTT.